This T cell receptor beta chain was found in a study of T cell repertoires in cytomegalovirus infection (dated by TCRdb to about 2019). Describing the broader study: Alongside well-studied HLA-B-restricted epitopes, the peptide stimulations were aimed at recently identified HLA-C-restricted CMV epitopes, whose presentation resists viral immunomodulation. Because public TCR beta signatures pointed to carriage of CMV infection together with the matching HLA type, the HLA type of each donor mattered for the analysis. Results the study describes overall, beyond this receptor: Carriers of CMV infection plus the relevant HLA type were discriminated by the cumulative frequency of public TCR beta family members in the study cohort and in an independent approximately 360-donor cohort. The ex vivo response was dominated by HLA-C-restricted CMV-specific TCR beta clonotypes, which also provided the single most frequent clonotype in two of eight donors.

V drops 1 base and J drops 5 bases, leaving 11 bases in between. Via the germline V gene, CDR1 is SGHAT and CDR2 FQNNGV. The CDR3 spans 14 residues, from the cysteine through the phenylalanine. Only the CDR3 DNA stays, 42 bases, in frame from base 1. TCRdb records Illumina HiSeq 1500 as the sequencer. TCRdb trimmed public reads at Q25 via fastp, called clones via MiXCR and kept in-frame beta chains. A single entry per CDR3 protein holds the most common genes and DNA from its merged rows. Across this sample there are fewer than 350,000 distinct CDR3 sequences, with 25% to 35% seen only once. The ten biggest clones cover 20% of the sample. This clonotype was picked up a small number of times. Its cognate antigen has yet to be identified. There are no base qualities to consult, and no much larger clone falls within one base. The treatment or condition label on this specimen signifies: in vitro stimulation with specific CMV peptide epitopes to enrich CMV-specific T cells.

The chain uses TRBV11-2 and TRBJ2-5, with TRBD1 as a weak D call on 5 bases. This clonotype originated in a human donor in good health (CMV status not recorded). Some clones in this sample may be carry-over from other donors' samples. The source material was cultured PBMCs, sampled from culture after CMV antigen stimulation. In nucleotides, the sequence is TGTGCCAGCAGCTTAGCGAGGACAACGGAGACCCAGTACTTC. This gives the protein CASSLARTTETQYF. Reference TRBV11-2 and TRBJ2-5 proteins supply the regions before and after the CDR3; the full variable domain is: EAGVAQSPRYKIIEKRQSVAFWCNPISGHATLYWYQQILGQGPKLLIQFQNNGVVDDSQLPKDRFSAERLKGVDSTLKIQPAKLEDSAVYLCASSLARTTETQYFGPGTRLLVL.